This T cell receptor (beta chain) was sequenced during a study of naive and memory T cell subsets. Ligated cDNA underwent four rounds of PCR with nested alpha and beta constant region primers and SP2. TCRdb re-called the UMI-ligation and nested PCR reads with MiXCR, one entry per CDR3 protein. The sample has about 37,000 distinct CDR3 sequences, roughly 9.6% seen once. Treatment of the sample: skin biopsy from PPD injection site in Mantoux-positive individual. A UMI-containing oligonucleotide was joined by 3' ligation to the TCR cDNA template. V was cut by 1 base and J by 6 bases, with 23 bases left in between. Germline assignment: CDR1 DFQATT and CDR2 SNEGSKA (reference sequence). The CDR3 covers 17 residues.

This specimen consisted of skin, obtained from a tuberculin skin test site. The genes are TRBV20-1 and TRBJ2-3, with D possibly matching TRBD2 (5 bases). The clonotype originates from an adult in good health. The CDR3 loop is CSARATLRGLPGDTQYF. DNA of the CDR3: TGCAGTGCTAGAGCTACCCTGCGCGGGCTCCCTGGGGATACGCAGTATTTT.